This entry concerns a single T cell receptor beta chain. Its specificity is unknown. The source of the sample is a study of early T cells in non-severe SARS-CoV-2 infection. At the level of the study: Unsorted whole-blood RNA was sequenced in bulk, leaving chains unpaired. General observations from the study: VDJdb matching skewed toward anti-spike CD8 responses, missing private and CD4 specificities.

Molecules of cDNA were individually given unique molecular identifiers that were attached to them. MiXCR was run by TCRdb on the 5' RACE reads, yielding one entry per CDR3 protein. In the table there are some 71,000 distinct CDR3 sequences, about an eighth of which are singletons. This CDR3 has 15 amino acids. The specimen was whole blood, collected at baseline. This receptor was taken from an adult who was a healthcare worker with PCR-confirmed SARS-CoV-2 infection or an uninfected control (not recorded which). The rearrangement uses TRBV21-1 and TRBJ2-3; TRBD2 is the table's D call, not checked against the DNA. TRBV21-1 is a pseudogene locus. The CDR3 DNA reads TGTGCCAGCACCTTACTAGCGGGAGGGACATATACGCAGTATTTT. This codes for CASTLLAGGTYTQYF.